The present T cell receptor (beta chain) was sequenced within a study of blood T cells in healthy people across ages. Drawn from each donor were ten milliliters of peripheral blood. Per-sample yields of isolated PBMCs were at least 6.5 million. General study results and limits: Diversity figures derived from one million T cells were judged to underestimate the true value. Aged donors had fewer naive CD4+ cells and lower diversity than long-lived donors.

The germline V and J ends were trimmed by 1 base and 6 bases, with 10 bases remaining between them. Germline V gene data show CDR1 as DFQATT and CDR2 as SNEGSKA (reference sequence). This CDR3 has 13 residues. This clonotype occurred many times. As yet, its antigen is unknown. A second PCR, run for roughly 7 to 11 cycles, used a sample-barcoded 5' primer plus a J-beta primer mix. TCRdb itself ran the 5' RACE reads through MiXCR, one entry per CDR3 protein. Found here are 650,000 to 800,000 distinct CDR3 sequences, approximately 44% of them singletons; the top ten hold about a fifth. The clonotype comes from a man aged 60 to 75 in good health. Sequenced material: blood. This chain uses TRBV20-1 with TRBJ2-4, with no clear D. This CDR3 reads CSARVVPANIQYF. The CDR3 DNA is TGCAGTGCTAGAGTGGTTCCCGCAAACATTCAGTACTTC.